The TCR beta chain described here comes from a study of T-cell memory formation after mild COVID-19. The CDR3 spans 14 residues. Germline CDR1 reads LNHDA; CDR2 reads SQIVND (reference sequence). V shed 6 bases and J shed 5 bases, with 14 bases lying between them. TCRdb re-derived calls from the 5' RACE reads in MiXCR, one entry per CDR3 protein. The sample has a few hundred thousand distinct CDR3 sequences, roughly 15% seen once. The clonotype was recovered from a man younger than 35 who had mild COVID-19 (a few samples of this study predate the infection). Cell type and time point are not known. The chain is built from TRBV19 and TRBJ1-5; tentatively, D is TRBD1 (5 bases). The sample taken for sequencing was PBMCs or a T cell subset sorted from them (not recorded which). CDR3 amino acids: CASRPLRGYQPQHF. The CDR3 DNA reads as TGTGCCAGTAGACCGTTAAGGGGATATCAGCCCCAGCATTTT.